This TCR beta chain was observed in a study of T-cell reconstitution after alpha-beta-depleted transplantation in children. V was shortened by 7 bases and J by 6 bases, with 18 bases between the two germline ends. In germline, CDR1 is SGHTA, CDR2 FQGNSA. The CDR3 extends over 14 amino acids. For TCRbeta, the library was prepared with unique molecular identifiers. Via MiXCR, TCRdb re-called the PCR reads, giving one row per CDR3 protein. The profile shows around 490,000 distinct CDR3 sequences, 9.5% to 12% of them singletons. The sequence came from a female patient between 2 and 15 years old who had a stem cell transplant for aplastic anemia, so the T cells may come from the graft donor. The sequencing used PBMCs, mostly from graft donor cells, collected 180 days after TCRalphabeta/CD19-depleted stem cell transplant. V usage is TRBV7-2 and J usage is TRBJ1-2, with a possible D match to TRBD1 (5 bases). CDR3 sequence: CASTPRGQGDGYTF. In DNA form, the CDR3 reads TGTGCCAGCACGCCGCGGGGTCAAGGGGATGGCTACACCTTC.